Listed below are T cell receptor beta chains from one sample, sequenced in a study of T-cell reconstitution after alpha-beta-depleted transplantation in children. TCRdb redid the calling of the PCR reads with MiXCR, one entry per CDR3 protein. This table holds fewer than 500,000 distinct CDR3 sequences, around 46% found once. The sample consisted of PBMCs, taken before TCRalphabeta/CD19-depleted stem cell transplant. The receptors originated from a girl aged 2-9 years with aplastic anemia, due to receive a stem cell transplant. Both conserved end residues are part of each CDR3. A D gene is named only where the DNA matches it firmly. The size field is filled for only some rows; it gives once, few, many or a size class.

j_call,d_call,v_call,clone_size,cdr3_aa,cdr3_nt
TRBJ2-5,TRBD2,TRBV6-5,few,CASSYDPLAGGETQYF,TGTGCCAGCAGTTACGACCCTTTAGCGGGAGGGGAGACCCAGTACTTC
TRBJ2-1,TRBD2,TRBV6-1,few,CASSPPTSGRLSSYNEQFF,TGTGCCAGCAGCCCACCGACTAGCGGGAGGTTAAGCTCCTACAATGAGCAGTTCTTC
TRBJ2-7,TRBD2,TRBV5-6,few,CASSPIQLAGGREQYF,TGTGCCAGCAGCCCCATTCAACTAGCGGGAGGCCGCGAGCAGTACTTC
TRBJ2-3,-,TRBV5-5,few,CASSLEGLPADTQYF,TGTGCCAGCAGCTTGGAAGGCCTCCCCGCAGATACGCAGTATTTT
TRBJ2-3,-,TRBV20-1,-,CSARSYTDTQYF,TGCAGTGCTAGAAGCTACACAGATACGCAGTATTTT
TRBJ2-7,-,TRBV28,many,CASSHLDGYEQYF,TGTGCCAGCAGTCATCTTGACGGTTACGAGCAGTACTTC
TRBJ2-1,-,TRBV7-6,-,CASSSTRGPGNEQFF,TGTGCCAGCAGCTCGACACGGGGGCCCGGCAATGAGCAGTTCTTC
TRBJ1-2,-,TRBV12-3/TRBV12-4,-,CAINYAGEGYTF,TGTGCCATCAACTACGCAGGGGAAGGCTACACCTTC
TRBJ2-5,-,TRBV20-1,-,CSAPLAGPEETQYF,TGCAGTGCTCCCTTGGCGGGGCCCGAGGAGACCCAGTACTTC
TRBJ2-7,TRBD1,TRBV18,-,CASSQGQGGEQYF,TGTGCCAGCTCACAAGGACAGGGCGGCGAGCAGTACTTC
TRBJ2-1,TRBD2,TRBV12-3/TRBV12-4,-,CASRPLAGGRGEQFF,TGTGCCAGCAGGCCGCTAGCGGGAGGGCGGGGTGAGCAGTTCTTC
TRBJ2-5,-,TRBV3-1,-,CASSFLISSEGAGQETQYF,TGTGCCAGCAGCTTTCTTATATCGTCAGAGGGCGCGGGACAAGAGACCCAGTACTTC
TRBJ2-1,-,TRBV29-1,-,CSVRVQGDWVF,TGCAGCGTTCGGGTCCAGGGGGACTGGGTCTTC
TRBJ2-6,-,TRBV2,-,CASRASTLSGANVLTF,TGTGCCAGCAGAGCCAGCACCCTCTCTGGGGCCAACGTCCTGACTTTC
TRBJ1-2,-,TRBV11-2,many,CASSLAPRASGYTF,TGTGCCAGCAGCTTAGCGCCCAGGGCTAGCGGCTACACCTTC
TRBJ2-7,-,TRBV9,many,CASSADTDSYEQYF,TGTGCCAGCAGCGCCGACACCGATTCCTACGAGCAGTACTTC
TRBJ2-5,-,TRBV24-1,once,CATSDLTGVRETQYF,TGTGCCACCAGTGATTTGACGGGGGTACGAGAGACCCAGTACTTC
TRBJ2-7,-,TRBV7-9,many,CASSSPVGGLMDEQYF,TGTGCCAGCAGCTCCCCCGTGGGGGGCTTGATGGACGAGCAGTACTTC
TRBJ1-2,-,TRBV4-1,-,CASSQDLRARDYGYTF,TGCGCCAGCAGCCAAGATCTCAGGGCGCGGGACTATGGCTACACCTTC
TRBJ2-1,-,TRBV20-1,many,CSGPTGHNEQFF,TGCAGTGGGCCCACAGGACACAATGAGCAGTTCTTC
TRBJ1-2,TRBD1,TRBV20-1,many,CSARDPKGAGGYTF,TGCAGTGCTAGAGATCCGAAGGGGGCAGGTGGCTACACCTTC
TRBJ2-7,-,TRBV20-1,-,CSAEDSMSSYEQYF,TGCAGTGCCGAGGACTCGATGAGCTCCTACGAGCAGTACTTC
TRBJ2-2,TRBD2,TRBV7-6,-,CASSRTSGESGELFF,TGTGCCAGCAGCCGGACTAGCGGGGAGTCCGGGGAGCTGTTTTTT
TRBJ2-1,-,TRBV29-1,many,CSVDRGNEQFF,TGCAGCGTTGATAGGGGGAATGAGCAGTTCTTC
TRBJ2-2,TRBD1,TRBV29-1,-,CSVAHVPGQGTGELFF,TGCAGCGTTGCTCACGTGCCGGGACAGGGGACCGGGGAGCTGTTTTTT
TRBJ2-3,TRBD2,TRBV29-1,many,CSGRLAGTDTQYF,TGCAGCGGACGACTAGCGGGCACAGATACGCAGTATTTT
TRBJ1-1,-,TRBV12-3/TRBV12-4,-,CASSFFGGISGNTEAFF,TGTGCCAGCAGTTTCTTTGGGGGAATCTCGGGGAACACTGAAGCTTTCTTT
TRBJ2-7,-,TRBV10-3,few,CAISESIRDRGEQYF,TGTGCCATCAGTGAGTCGATCAGGGATCGTGGCGAGCAGTACTTC
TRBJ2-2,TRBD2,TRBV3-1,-,CASSQVPGGSGELFF,TGTGCCAGCAGCCAAGTCCCGGGAGGGTCCGGGGAGCTGTTTTTT
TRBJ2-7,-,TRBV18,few,CASSPKVGSYEQYF,TGTGCCAGCTCACCAAAGGTGGGCTCCTACGAGCAGTACTTC
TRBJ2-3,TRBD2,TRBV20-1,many,CSAWGLAGDWDTQYF,TGCAGTGCTTGGGGACTAGCGGGAGATTGGGATACGCAGTATTTT
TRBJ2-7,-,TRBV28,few,CASSITGEAEYEQYF,TGTGCCAGCAGCATTACAGGGGAGGCGGAATACGAGCAGTACTTC
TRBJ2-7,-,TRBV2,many,CASKNEQYF,TGTGCCAGCAAGAACGAGCAGTACTTC
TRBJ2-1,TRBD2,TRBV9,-,CASSVALLAGGPNSYNEQFF,TGTGCCAGCAGCGTAGCCTTACTAGCGGGAGGGCCAAACTCCTACAATGAGCAGTTCTTC
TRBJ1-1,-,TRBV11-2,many,CASSLAGSYTEAFF,TGTGCCAGCAGCTTGGCGGGGTCCTACACTGAAGCTTTCTTT
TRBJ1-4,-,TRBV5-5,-,CASSSQKDPLGKLFF,TGTGCCAGCAGCTCCCAAAAGGACCCACTTGGAAAACTGTTTTTT
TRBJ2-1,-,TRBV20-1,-,CSATVTPNEQFF,TGCAGTGCTACTGTAACCCCCAATGAGCAGTTCTTC
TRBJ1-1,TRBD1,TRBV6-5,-,CASSYPGQGNTEAFF,TGTGCCAGCAGTTACCCCGGACAGGGGAACACTGAAGCTTTCTTT
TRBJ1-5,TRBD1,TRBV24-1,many,CATSSQSGTADRQPQHF,TGTGCCACCAGTTCCCAATCCGGGACAGCGGATCGTCAGCCCCAGCATTTT
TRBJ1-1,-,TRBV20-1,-,CSARERKRPNTEAFF,TGCAGTGCTAGAGAAAGGAAGCGGCCTAACACTGAAGCTTTCTTT
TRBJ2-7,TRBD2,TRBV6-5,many,CASSYSTFGLAGLNF,TGTGCCAGCAGTTACTCGACATTTGGCCTAGCGGGACTTAACTTC
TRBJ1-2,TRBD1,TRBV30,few,CACLKRDRGFYGYTF,TGTGCCTGTCTTAAAAGGGACAGGGGGTTCTATGGCTACACCTTC
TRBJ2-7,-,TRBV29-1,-,CSVGDKYEQYF,TGCAGCGTTGGGGACAAGTACGAGCAGTACTTC
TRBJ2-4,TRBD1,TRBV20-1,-,CSARTPQGDLAKNIQYF,TGCAGTGCTAGAACCCCCCAGGGGGATTTAGCCAAAAACATTCAGTACTTC
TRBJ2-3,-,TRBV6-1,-,CASSRGHPRTDTQYF,TGTGCCAGCAGCCGGGGACACCCTCGCACAGATACGCAGTATTTT
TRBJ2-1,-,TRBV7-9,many,CASSISLYNEQFF,TGTGCCAGCAGCATCAGTCTCTACAATGAGCAGTTCTTC
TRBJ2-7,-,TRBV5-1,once,CASSPRQGPDYEQYF,TGCGCCAGCAGCCCTCGGCAGGGTCCCGACTACGAGCAGTACTTC
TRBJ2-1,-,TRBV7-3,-,CASSAHRPNEQFF,TGTGCCAGCAGCGCGCACAGGCCCAATGAGCAGTTCTTC
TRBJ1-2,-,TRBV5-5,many,CASSLNLSVRGYGYTF,TGTGCCAGCAGCTTGAACTTGAGCGTAAGGGGATATGGCTACACCTTC
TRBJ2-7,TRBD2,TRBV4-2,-,CASSRGLAGGHVYEQYF,TGTGCCAGCAGCCGCGGACTAGCGGGGGGGCATGTCTACGAGCAGTACTTC
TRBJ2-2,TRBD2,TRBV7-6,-,CASSSIILAGPKVGELFF,TGTGCCAGCAGCTCGATTATTCTAGCGGGACCTAAGGTCGGGGAGCTTTTTTTT
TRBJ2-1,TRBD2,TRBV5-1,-,CASSRTSGTNEQFF,TGCGCCAGCAGCCGGACTAGCGGGACAAATGAGCAGTTCTTC
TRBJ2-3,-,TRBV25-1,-,CASCESWDGDTQYF,TGTGCCAGCTGTGAATCCTGGGACGGAGATACGCAGTATTTT
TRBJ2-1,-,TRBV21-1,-,CASSSGLAGSQLAEQFF,TGTGCCAGCAGCAGTGGACTAGCGGGATCCCAGTTGGCTGAGCAGTTCTTC
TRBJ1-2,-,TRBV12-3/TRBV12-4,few,CASSFSSGNYGYTF,TGTGCCAGCAGTTTTTCCTCAGGGAACTATGGCTACACCTTC
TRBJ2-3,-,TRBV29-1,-,CSVQPDTQYF,TGCAGCGTTCAGCCGGATACGCAGTATTTT
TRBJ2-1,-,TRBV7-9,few,CASSPTSPGSYNEQFF,TGTGCCAGCAGCCCGACTAGTCCCGGCTCCTACAATGAGCAGTTCTTC